This is a list of T cell receptor beta chains from one sample in a study of blood T cell repertoires in COVID-19. Produced via immunoSEQ multiplex PCR; TCRdb's table is partial and in-frame only. The top ten hold roughly 2% of the sample, which has about 260,000 clones, about 82% seen once. Sequencing used PBMCs or T cells enriched from blood (not recorded which). Receptor source: a woman aged 45 to 65 who had recovered from COVID-19. Each CDR3 is given with its conserved first and last residue. D genes are given only for firm matches. Size tells how often a clone was seen (once, few, many) or the class of an expanded clone, and some rows leave it out.

TRBV3-1/TRBV3-2	NA	NA	TRBJ2-1	CASSWGHDEQFF	TGTGCCAGCAGCTGGGGCCACGATGAGCAGTTCTTC
TRBV9	NA	once	TRBJ1-1	CASTRDILNTEAFF	TGTGCCAGCACCAGGGACATCTTGAACACTGAAGCTTTCTTT
TRBV5-6	TRBD1	NA	TRBJ2-7	CASSLGQGIYEQYF	TGTGCCAGCAGCTTAGGACAGGGGATCTACGAGCAGTACTTC
TRBV7-8	TRBD1	NA	TRBJ1-2	CASSSTGADYGYTF	TGTGCCAGCAGCTCGACAGGGGCAGACTATGGCTACACCTTC
TRBV10-3	TRBD2	once	TRBJ2-7	CATLRWTSGSSITVGQYF	TGTGCCACGCTCCGGTGGACTAGCGGGAGCAGTATCACCGTTGGCCAGTACTTC
TRBV12-2	NA	NA	TRBJ1-6	CASRFHGGGGILALHF	TGTGCAAGTCGCTTCCACGGGGGAGGCGGCATCTTGGCCCTCCACTTT
TRBV5-4	TRBD1	NA	TRBJ2-7	CASSLGQGMDEQYF	TGTGCCAGCAGCTTGGGACAGGGGATGGACGAGCAGTACTTC
TRBV2	NA	once	TRBJ1-5	CASSEVGRNQPQHF	TGTGCCAGCAGTGAAGTGGGGCGAAATCAGCCCCAGCATTTT
TRBV19	NA	NA	TRBJ2-7	CASSRASAYEQYF	TGTGCCAGTAGTAGAGCTAGTGCCTACGAGCAGTACTTC
TRBV18	NA	NA	TRBJ1-5	CASSPTVHQPQHF	TGTGCCAGCTCACCGACAGTCCATCAGCCCCAGCATTTT
TRBV28	NA	NA	TRBJ1-5	CASRQFNQPQHF	TGTGCCAGCAGACAGTTCAATCAGCCCCAGCATTTT
TRBV29-1	TRBD2	NA	TRBJ2-7	CSVVGLAGYKSYEQYF	TGCAGCGTTGTTGGACTAGCGGGATACAAATCCTACGAGCAGTACTTC
TRBV11-3	TRBD2	few	TRBJ2-1	CASSLSFVASGEQFF	TGTGCCAGCAGCTTATCCTTTGTGGCTAGCGGTGAGCAGTTCTTC
TRBV9	NA	few	TRBJ1-2	CASSVGLDGYTF	TGTGCCAGCAGCGTAGGACTCGATGGCTACACCTTC
TRBV27	TRBD1	NA	TRBJ2-1	CAVTRRTGLSYNEQFF	TGTGCCGTCACCCGAAGGACAGGTCTTTCCTACAATGAGCAGTTCTTC
TRBV9	TRBD1	few	TRBJ1-1	CASSFGQGTEAFF	TGTGCCAGCAGCTTCGGACAGGGCACTGAAGCTTTCTTT
TRBV18	TRBD1	NA	TRBJ2-7	CASSPSRDRAYEQYF	TGTGCCAGCTCACCATCCCGGGACAGAGCCTACGAGCAGTACTTC
TRBV10-3	NA	NA	TRBJ1-1	CAISELPRVNTEAFF	TGTGCCATCAGTGAGTTGCCCAGGGTGAACACTGAAGCTTTCTTT
TRBV5-1	NA	NA	TRBJ1-3	CASSLAGYGNTIYF	TGCGCCAGCAGCTTGGCCGGGTACGGAAACACCATATATTTT
TRBV6-5	TRBD1	once	TRBJ2-1	CASSYSPGQGGNEQFF	TGTGCCAGCAGTTACTCTCCGGGACAGGGGGGGAATGAGCAGTTCTTC
TRBV5-1	NA	NA	TRBJ1-4	CASSLRDGWNEKLFF	TGCGCCAGCAGCCTCAGGGATGGTTGGAACGAAAAACTGTTTTTT
TRBV30	TRBD2	NA	TRBJ2-5	CAWTRTGTSGIETQYF	TGTGCCTGGACCAGGACCGGGACTAGCGGGATTGAGACCCAGTACTTC
TRBV27	TRBD1	NA	TRBJ2-7	CASSLSDRGTYEQYF	TGTGCCAGCAGTTTATCGGACAGGGGGACCTACGAGCAGTACTTC
TRBV7-9	NA	NA	TRBJ1-4	CASSTPGEGEKLFF	TGTGCCAGCAGCACCCCCGGTGAGGGAGAAAAACTGTTTTTT
TRBV9	NA	NA	TRBJ2-2	CASSTRAVDTGELFF	TGTGCCAGCAGCACTAGAGCTGTGGACACCGGGGAGCTGTTTTTT
TRBV19	TRBD1	once	TRBJ1-4	CASSGQGADVGEKLFF	TGTGCCAGCTCGGGACAGGGGGCTGATGTCGGTGAAAAACTGTTTTTT
TRBV7-9	NA	NA	TRBJ2-5	CASSLEFRLYETQYF	TGTGCCAGCAGCTTAGAATTTCGTCTATATGAGACCCAGTACTTC
TRBV5-6	NA	NA	TRBJ2-5	CASSFGGRETQYF	TGTGCCAGCAGCTTCGGGGGTCGGGAGACCCAGTACTTC
TRBV29-1	TRBD1	NA	TRBJ1-2	CSVVREVNRGRSGYTF	TGCAGCGTTGTGCGGGAGGTGAACAGGGGGCGAAGCGGCTACACCTTC